The 16 T cell receptor beta chains reported below all come from one sample, sequenced in a study of control samples from healthy donors and cancer patients. Sequenced by immunoSEQ multiplex PCR; TCRdb stores in-frame clones only, minus some. This table has about 120,000 clones, roughly 90% appearing once. The sample consisted of blood. The receptors were gathered from a man in his forties or fifties in good health.

The genes are TRBV11-2 and TRBJ1-2; 7 bases are a match to TRBD1. Germline CDR1 reads SGHAT; CDR2 reads FQNNGV. V lost 5 bases, J lost 6 bases, and 9 bases stayed unmatched. There are 14 residues in the CDR3. The CDR3 here is CASSLRDSPDGYTF. The CDR3 nucleotides are TGTGCCAGCAGCCTCCGGGACAGCCCTGATGGCTACACCTTC.

A few counts support this clone. This sequence joins TRBV18 and TRBJ1-1, with 7 bases lining up with TRBD1. Germline V lookup: CDR1 KGHSH, CDR2 LQKENI. The CDR3 is made up of 17 amino acids. The junction had 11 bases not matched to a gene; V was cut back by 0 bases and J by 4 bases. CDR3 sequence (DNA): TGTGCCAGCTCACCACCCCAGGGGGGGGGATGGGGCACTGAAGCTTTCTTT. It specifies CASSPPQGGGWGTEAFF. Using reference TRBV18 and TRBJ1-1 for the parts outside the CDR3, the full variable domain is NAGVMQNPRHLVRRRGQEARLRCSPMKGHSHVYWYRQLPEEGLKFMVYLQKENIIDESGMPKERFSAEFPKEGPSILRIQQVVRGDSAAYFCASSPPQGGGWGTEAFFGQGTRLTVV.

This clone was detected a few times. The DNA for the CDR3 is TGTGCCAGCAGCCCGACAGGGCATCAGCCCCAGCATTTT. It codes for CASSPTGHQPQHF. V gene TRBV6-2 or TRBV6-3 combines with J gene TRBJ1-5; 7 bases match TRBD1. CDR1 MNHEY and CDR2 SVGEGT come from the germline V gene. This CDR3 has 13 amino acids. J was trimmed by 5 bases and V by 6 bases; bases with no gene match: 4.

V usage is TRBV6-6 and J usage is TRBJ2-5, with D possibly being TRBD2 (6 bases). The CDR3 is made up of 14 amino acids. Trimming took 5 bases from V and 2 from J, leaving 12 bases between them. From germline, CDR1 is MNHNY and CDR2 SVGAGI (reference sequence). For the CDR3, the DNA is TGTGCCAGCAGTCGACTCGGGGGACAAGAGACCCAGTACTTC. It encodes CASSRLGGQETQYF.

The chain has TRBV4-2 and TRBJ1-5; TRBD1 agrees at 9 bases. The V segment lost 5 bases and the J segment 0 bases; nucleotides outside the gene matches: 2. The CDR3 has 15 amino acids. CDR1 LGHNA and CDR2 YNFKEQ come from the germline V gene. The DNA of the CDR3 is TGTGCCAGCAGCGGGGACAGGGTTAGCAATCAGCCCCAGCATTTT. Translation: CASSGDRVSNQPQHF.

DNA of the CDR3: TGTGCCAGCAGACCCTGGGATAGCTCGATGAACACTGAAGCTTTCTTT. This codes for CASRPWDSSMNTEAFF. The V call is TRBV7-7, the J call TRBJ1-1, with D hard to call. The CDR3 runs 16 residues. CDR1 and CDR2 from the germline V gene are SSHAT and FNYEAQ (reference sequence). Trimming cost V 6 bases and J 0 bases, with 17 bases left between them.

This clone was seen a handful of times. CDR3 sequence (DNA): TGCAGCGTTGAAGAGGATGGCTACACCTTC. Protein product: CSVEEDGYTF. V gene TRBV29-1 combines with J gene TRBJ1-2; unclear D gene. The germline CDR1 and CDR2 sequences are SQVTM and ANQGSEA. The V gene lost 0 bases and the J gene lost 6 bases, with 2 bases spanning the gap. The CDR3 runs 10 residues.

The chain carries TRBV5-1 and TRBJ1-1; weak D call: TRBD1 (6 bases). This CDR3 is built from 14 residues. Trimming cost V 5 bases and J 1 base, with 12 bases left between them. Looked up from germline, CDR1 is SGHRS and CDR2 is YFSETQ. This CDR3 is CASRQMTGNTEAFF. The CDR3 DNA is TGCGCCAGCAGACAAATGACAGGGAACACTGAAGCTTTCTTT.

This chain uses TRBV7-8 with TRBJ1-1; possible D gene TRBD1, 5 bases. Per germline, CDR1 SGHVS and CDR2 FQNEAQ. V was trimmed by 1 base and J by 0 bases, leaving 9 bases between them. The CDR3 is made up of 15 amino acids. Here the CDR3 reads CASSLDSGLNTEAFF. CDR3 coding DNA: TGTGCCAGCAGCTTAGACTCAGGGTTGAACACTGAAGCTTTCTTT.

The V gene is TRBV28, the J gene TRBJ1-2; TRBD1 agrees at 11 bases. The V gene end was trimmed by 4 bases and the J gene end by 5 bases; junction bases not matched to a gene: 3. This CDR3 is 14 amino acids long. The germline V gene has CDR1 MDHEN and CDR2 SYDVKM. CDR3 residues: CASSWTGGGYGYTF. For the CDR3, the DNA is TGTGCCAGCAGTTGGACAGGGGGCGGATATGGCTACACCTTC.

The CDR3 DNA is TGTGCCAGCAGCCAGGGACACATCAGCTCCTATAATTCACCCCTCCACTTT. This encodes CASSQGHISSYNSPLHF. The chain carries TRBV9 and TRBJ1-6, with D perhaps matching TRBD1 (6 bases). Per germline, CDR1 SGDLS and CDR2 YYNGEE. CDR3 size: 17 residues. Trimming left V 4 bases short and J 0 bases short, with 14 bases between.

The V and J genes are TRBV10-3 and TRBJ2-3; 10 bases map to TRBD1. CDR1 is ENHRY and CDR2 is SYGVKD in the germline V gene. The CDR3 is 15 amino acids. The J segment lost 3 bases and the V segment lost 6 bases, leaving 6 bases of the junction unmatched. CDR3 protein: CAISGRDRGTDTQYF. The CDR3 bases are TGTGCCATCAGCGGCCGGGACAGGGGTACAGATACGCAGTATTTT.

This sequence joins TRBV5-4 and TRBJ2-1; 9 positions match TRBD1. The CDR3 is 15 residues long. V dropped 4 bases and J dropped 7; count of bases not matched to a gene: 9. CDR1 is SGHNT, CDR2 YYREEE, per germline (reference sequence). The CDR3: CASSTGTGKLNEQFF. In DNA, the CDR3 is TGTGCCAGCAGCACCGGGACAGGGAAGTTGAATGAGCAGTTCTTC. Supplemented by reference TRBV5-4 and TRBJ2-1, the full variable domain reads ETGVTQSPTHLIKTRGQQVTLRCSSQSGHNTVSWYQQALGQGPQFIFQYYREEENGRGNFPPRFSGLQFPNYSSELNVNALELDDSALYLCASSTGTGKLNEQFFGPGTRLTVL.

This rearrangement joins TRBV11-2 to TRBJ1-6; TRBD1 is a possible D gene (6 bases). The germline V gene encodes CDR1 SGHAT and CDR2 FQNNGV. The length of the CDR3 is 17 residues. V lost 4 bases, J lost 1 base, and 14 bases lay in between. For the CDR3, the DNA is TGTGCCAGCAGCTCGGGGACATTTGGTTCCTATAATTCACCCCTCCACTTT. Its protein is CASSSGTFGSYNSPLHF.

The J gene is TRBJ2-5, the V gene TRBV29-1; 9 positions match TRBD1. The CDR3 covers 14 residues. Unmatched junction bases numbered 7, after V lost 3 bases and J lost 5 bases. Per germline, CDR1 SQVTM and CDR2 ANQGSEA. The CDR3 reads CSVDGTGGTETQYF. CDR3 coding DNA: TGCAGCGTTGACGGCACAGGGGGCACGGAGACCCAGTACTTC.

The CDR3 loop is CASKSPSTYNEQFF. In DNA form, the CDR3 reads TGTGCCAGCAAAAGTCCCTCCACCTACAATGAGCAGTTCTTC. The chain employs TRBV28 and TRBJ2-1; D ambiguous. This CDR3 is built from 14 residues. CDR1 and CDR2 from the germline V gene are MDHEN and SYDVKM. The V gene lost 7 bases and the J gene lost 2 bases, with 12 bases spanning the gap.